The 10 T cell receptor beta chains given below trace back to one sample, sequenced in a study of blood T cell repertoires in COVID-19. Here immunoSEQ multiplex PCR was the method, and the copy in TCRdb shows in-frame clones only, minus some. The sample lists more than 65,000 clones, 89% occurring once. The sample comprised peripheral blood. The receptors stem from a man aged 45-65 years with acute or convalescent COVID-19.

The chain couples TRBV6-1 to TRBJ1-5; no clear D gene. Trimming took 3 bases from V and 0 from J, leaving 6 bases between them. The CDR3 has 14 amino acids. Germline CDR1 reads MNHNS; CDR2 reads SASEGT. The CDR3 spells CASSDGYSNQPQHF. The CDR3 DNA is TGTGCCAGCAGTGACGGGTATAGCAATCAGCCCCAGCATTTT.

The chain carries TRBV7-4 and TRBJ2-4; the D gene is possibly TRBD2 (5 bases). Deletions cut 7 bases from V and 3 bases from J, with 16 bases between. Germline assignment: CDR1 SGHVT and CDR2 SQSDAQ. CDR3 size: 15 residues. The CDR3, as DNA: TGTGCCAGCACCTCTAGTGGGGAGATCAAAAACATTCAGTACTTC. This sequence encodes CASTSSGEIKNIQYF.

This chain links TRBV5-4 with TRBJ2-6; 10 positions agree with TRBD1. V was clipped by 3 bases and J by 2 bases; unmatched bases: 5. Germline CDR1 reads SGHNT; CDR2 reads YYREEE (reference sequence). The CDR3 is 17 residues long. The CDR3 DNA is TGTGCCAGCAGCTCCCCCGACAGGGGGCCTGGGGCCAACGTCCTGACTTTC. As protein: CASSSPDRGPGANVLTF.

This clone appeared a few times. The chain recombines TRBV6-5 with TRBJ2-2, with 7 bases lining up with TRBD2. Unmatched junction bases numbered 4, after V lost 6 bases and J lost 3 bases. Germline V gene sequence: CDR1 MNHEY, CDR2 SVGAGI. The CDR3 loop spans 14 amino acids. The CDR3 sequence: CASRAGTDTGELFF. The CDR3, as DNA: TGTGCCAGCAGAGCGGGGACCGACACCGGGGAGCTGTTTTTT.

This rearrangement joins TRBV11-2 to TRBJ1-2; 9 bases are shared with TRBD1. V gave up 5 bases and J gave up 5 bases; unmatched junction bases: 12. The CDR3 covers 16 residues. CDR1 SGHAT and CDR2 FQNNGV come from the germline V gene. The CDR3 loop is CASSPEGTGLEYGYTF. In DNA form, the CDR3 reads TGTGCCAGCAGCCCCGAAGGGACAGGGCTAGAATATGGCTACACCTTC.

This clone was picked up many times. The V call is TRBV10-1, the J call TRBJ1-5, with D unresolved. The CDR3 consists of 13 residues. V dropped 4 bases and J dropped 0 bases, with 4 bases sitting between them. CDR1 is WNHNN, CDR2 SYGVQD, per germline (reference sequence). The CDR3 spells CASSAVSNQPQHF. The CDR3 coding sequence is TGCGCCAGCAGTGCCGTTAGCAATCAGCCCCAGCATTTT.

V usage is TRBV2 and J usage is TRBJ1-6; tentative D call: TRBD1 (5 bases). The CDR3 contains 15 residues. Germline V gene data show CDR1 as SNHLY and CDR2 as FYNNEI. The V end was cut by 2 bases, the J end by 10 bases, with 15 bases between. The chain's CDR3 is CASSERRGLGSPLHF. CDR3 DNA: TGTGCCAGCAGTGAACGGCGGGGGTTAGGATCACCCCTCCACTTT.

This clone has more than one count but fewer than ten. The chain uses TRBV19 and TRBJ1-4; D is possibly TRBD1 (5 bases). The CDR3 totals 15 residues. V lost 8 bases and J 0 bases, leaving 13 bases between the germline ends. Germline CDR1 is LNHDA and CDR2 is SQIVND (reference sequence). Here the CDR3 DNA reads TGTGCCAGTCGACAGCCCGGTACAACTAATGAAAAACTGTTTTTT. Encoded protein: CASRQPGTTNEKLFF.

The gene calls are TRBV6-5 and TRBJ1-1; D unresolved. The CDR3 sequence is 13 residues long. Germline V gene lookup returns CDR1 MNHEY and CDR2 SVGAGI. The V end was cut by 3 bases, the J end by 4 bases, with 9 bases between. CDR3 sequence reads: CASSYSRGTEAFF. CDR3 nucleotides: TGTGCCAGCAGTTATAGTCGGGGCACTGAAGCTTTCTTT.

This clone was recorded once. V gene TRBV5-4 combines with J gene TRBJ1-2; D call uncertain. The CDR3 extends over 16 amino acids. Trimming took 4 bases from V and 1 from J, leaving 17 bases between them. Looked up from germline, CDR1 is SGHNT and CDR2 is YYREEE (reference sequence). The CDR3 loop is CASSLRFQPLNYGYTF. DNA of the CDR3: TGTGCCAGCAGCCTGAGGTTCCAGCCTCTTAACTATGGCTACACCTTC.